The entry below describes one TCR beta chain. Its antigen remains unknown. This record comes from a study of vaccination effects on CD4 cells after COVID-19. The CDR3 sequence is 15 residues long. Germline lookup yields CDR1 MNHNS and CDR2 SASEGT. Trimming stripped 3 bases from V and 3 bases from J, with 13 bases between. The ViraFEST assay expanded antigen-specific CD4+ T cells with viral peptide pools before sequencing. Culture proceeded for nine to eleven days, and CD4+ T cells were then isolated. Vaccinated participants had no history of SARS-CoV-2 infection and tested negative for nucleocapsid antibodies. In the cultures, half the medium was exchanged for IL-2 medium on days 3 and 7. The method was immunoSEQ multiplex PCR; TCRdb's version includes in-frame clones alone and lacks a portion of them. The table lists tens of thousands of clones, around 79% of them singletons.

The material sequenced was CD4+ T cells from PBMCs cultured with HCoV-NL63 spike peptides, taken before COVID-19 vaccination. The sequence was obtained from a human donor who received a COVID-19 vaccine. J is TRBJ2-3 and V is TRBV6-1, with D uncertain. The chain's CDR3 is CASSEVGKGTDTQYF. The DNA for the CDR3 is TGTGCCAGCAGTGAGGTTGGGAAAGGGACAGATACGCAGTATTTT.